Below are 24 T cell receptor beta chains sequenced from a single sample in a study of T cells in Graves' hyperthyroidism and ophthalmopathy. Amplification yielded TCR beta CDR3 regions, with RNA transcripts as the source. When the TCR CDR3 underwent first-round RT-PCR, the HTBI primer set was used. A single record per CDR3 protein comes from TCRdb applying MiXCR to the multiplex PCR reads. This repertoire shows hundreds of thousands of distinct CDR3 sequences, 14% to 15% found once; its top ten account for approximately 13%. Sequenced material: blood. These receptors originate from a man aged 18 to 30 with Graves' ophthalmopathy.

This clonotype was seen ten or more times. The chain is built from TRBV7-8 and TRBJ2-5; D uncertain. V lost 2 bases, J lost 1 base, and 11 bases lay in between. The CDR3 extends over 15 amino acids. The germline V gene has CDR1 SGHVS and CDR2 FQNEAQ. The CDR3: CASSLQYFPQETQYF. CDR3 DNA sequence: TGTGCCAGCAGCTTACAATACTTCCCCCAAGAGACCCAGTACTTC.

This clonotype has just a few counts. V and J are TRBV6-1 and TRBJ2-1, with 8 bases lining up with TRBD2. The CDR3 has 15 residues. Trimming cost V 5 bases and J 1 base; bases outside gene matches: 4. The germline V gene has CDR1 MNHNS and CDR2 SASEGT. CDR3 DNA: TGTGCCAGCAGTCCCCAGCGGGGGTCCTACAATGAGCAGTTCTTC. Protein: CASSPQRGSYNEQFF.

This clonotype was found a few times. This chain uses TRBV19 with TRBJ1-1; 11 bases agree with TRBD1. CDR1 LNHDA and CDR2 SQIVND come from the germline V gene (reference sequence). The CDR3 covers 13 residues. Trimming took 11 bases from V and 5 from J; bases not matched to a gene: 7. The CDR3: CASRTGGFTEAFF. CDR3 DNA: TGTGCCTCTCGGACAGGGGGCTTTACTGAAGCTTTCTTT.

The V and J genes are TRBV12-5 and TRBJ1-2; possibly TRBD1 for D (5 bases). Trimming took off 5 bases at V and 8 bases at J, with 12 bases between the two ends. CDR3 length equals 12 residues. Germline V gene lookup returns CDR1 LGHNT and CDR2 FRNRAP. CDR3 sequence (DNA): TGTGCTAGTGGTGCCGAGGGGTACGGCTACACCTTC. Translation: CASGAEGYGYTF.

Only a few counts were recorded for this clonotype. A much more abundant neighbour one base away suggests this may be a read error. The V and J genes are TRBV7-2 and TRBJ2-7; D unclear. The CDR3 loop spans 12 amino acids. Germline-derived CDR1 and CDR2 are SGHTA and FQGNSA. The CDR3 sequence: CASTGPSCEQYF. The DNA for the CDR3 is TGTGCCAGCACCGGACCCTCCTGCGAGCAGTACTTC.

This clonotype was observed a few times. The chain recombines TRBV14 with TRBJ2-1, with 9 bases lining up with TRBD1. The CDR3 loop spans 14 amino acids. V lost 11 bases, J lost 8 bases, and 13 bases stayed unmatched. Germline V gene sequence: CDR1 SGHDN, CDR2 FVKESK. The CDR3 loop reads CAGPQGAAMDEQFF. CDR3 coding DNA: TGTGCCGGACCACAGGGGGCGGCAATGGATGAGCAGTTCTTC.

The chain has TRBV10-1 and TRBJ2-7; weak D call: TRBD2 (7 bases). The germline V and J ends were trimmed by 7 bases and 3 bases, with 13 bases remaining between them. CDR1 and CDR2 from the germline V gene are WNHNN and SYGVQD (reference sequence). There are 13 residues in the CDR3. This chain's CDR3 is CASTHREGYEQYF. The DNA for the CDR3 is TGCGCCAGCACCCACAGGGAGGGCTACGAGCAGTACTTC.

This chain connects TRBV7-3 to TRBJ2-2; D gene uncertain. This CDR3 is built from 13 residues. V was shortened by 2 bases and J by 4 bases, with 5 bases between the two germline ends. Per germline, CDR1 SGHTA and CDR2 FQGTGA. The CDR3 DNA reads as TGTGCCAGCAGCTTACCAAGCACCGGGGAGCTGTTTTTT. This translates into CASSLPSTGELFF. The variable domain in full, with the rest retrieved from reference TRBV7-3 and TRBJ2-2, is GAGVSQTPSNKVTEKGKYVELRCDPISGHTALYWYRQSLGQGPEFLIYFQGTGAADDSGLPNDRFFAVRPEGSVSTLKIQRTERGDSAVYLCASSLPSTGELFFGEGSRLTVL.

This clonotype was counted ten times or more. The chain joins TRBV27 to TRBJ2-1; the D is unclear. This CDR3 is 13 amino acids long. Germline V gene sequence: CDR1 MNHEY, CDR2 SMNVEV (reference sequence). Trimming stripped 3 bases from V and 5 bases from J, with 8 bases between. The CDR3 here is CASSFSQNNEQFF. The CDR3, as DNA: TGTGCCAGCAGTTTTTCACAGAACAATGAGCAGTTCTTC.

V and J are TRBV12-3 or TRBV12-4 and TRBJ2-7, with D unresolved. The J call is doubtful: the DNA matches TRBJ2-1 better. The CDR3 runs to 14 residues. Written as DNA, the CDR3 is TGTGCCAGCAGTTTAGGAGGCCCGAGCTACGAGCAGTTCTTC. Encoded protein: CASSLGGPSYEQFF.

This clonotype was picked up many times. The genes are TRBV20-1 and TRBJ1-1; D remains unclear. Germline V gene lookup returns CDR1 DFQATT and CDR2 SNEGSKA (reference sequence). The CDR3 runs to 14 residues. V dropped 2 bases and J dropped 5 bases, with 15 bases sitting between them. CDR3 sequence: CSARIPGFDTEAFF. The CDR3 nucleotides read TGCAGTGCTAGAATTCCGGGGTTTGATACTGAAGCTTTCTTT.

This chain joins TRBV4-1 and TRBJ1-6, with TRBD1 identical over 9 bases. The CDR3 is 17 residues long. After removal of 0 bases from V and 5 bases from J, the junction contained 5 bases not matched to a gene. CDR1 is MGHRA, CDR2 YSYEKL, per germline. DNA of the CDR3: TGCGCCAGCAGCCAAGATTGGGGACAGGGCAATAATTCACCCCTCCACTTT. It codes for CASSQDWGQGNNSPLHF.

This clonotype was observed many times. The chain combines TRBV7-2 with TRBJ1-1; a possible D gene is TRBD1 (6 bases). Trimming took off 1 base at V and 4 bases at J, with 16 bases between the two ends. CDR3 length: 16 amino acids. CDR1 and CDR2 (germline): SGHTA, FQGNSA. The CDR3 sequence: CASSLDVSGAGTEAFF. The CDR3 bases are TGTGCCAGCAGCTTAGATGTTTCGGGGGCAGGCACTGAAGCTTTCTTT. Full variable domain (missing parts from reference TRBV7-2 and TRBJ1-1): GAGVSQSPSNKVTEKGKDVELRCDPISGHTALYWYRQSLGQGLEFLIYFQGNSAPDKSGLPSDRFSAERTGGSVSTLTIQRTQQEDSAVYLCASSLDVSGAGTEAFFGQGTRLTVV.

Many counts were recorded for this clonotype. CDR3: CASSAGLRTDTQYF. The CDR3 DNA follows: TGTGCCAGCAGTGCGGGTCTCCGCACAGATACGCAGTATTTT. The chain is built from TRBV2 and TRBJ2-3; the D is unclear. Germline loops: CDR1 SNHLY, CDR2 FYNNEI. This CDR3 comprises 14 residues. Trimming cost V 4 bases and J 1 base, with 9 bases left between them.

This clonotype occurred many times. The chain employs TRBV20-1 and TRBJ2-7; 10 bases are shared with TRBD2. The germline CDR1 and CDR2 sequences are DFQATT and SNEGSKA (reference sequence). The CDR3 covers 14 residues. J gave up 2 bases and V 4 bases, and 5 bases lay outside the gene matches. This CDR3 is CSAISGRLTYEQYF. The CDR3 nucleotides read TGCAGTGCTATTAGCGGGAGGCTTACCTACGAGCAGTACTTC.

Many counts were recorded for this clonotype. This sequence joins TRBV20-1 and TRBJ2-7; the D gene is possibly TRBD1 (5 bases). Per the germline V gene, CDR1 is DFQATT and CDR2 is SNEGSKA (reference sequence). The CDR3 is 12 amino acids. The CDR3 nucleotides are TGCAGCGGTAGGGGCAGGCAGTACGAGCAGTACTTC. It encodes CSGRGRQYEQYF.

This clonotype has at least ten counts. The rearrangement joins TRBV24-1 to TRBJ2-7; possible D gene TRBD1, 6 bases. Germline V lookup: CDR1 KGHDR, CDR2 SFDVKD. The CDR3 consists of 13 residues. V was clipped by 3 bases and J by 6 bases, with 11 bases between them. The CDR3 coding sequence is TGTGCCACCAGTGATCTTACAGGGAGCGAGCAGTACTTC. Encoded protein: CATSDLTGSEQYF.

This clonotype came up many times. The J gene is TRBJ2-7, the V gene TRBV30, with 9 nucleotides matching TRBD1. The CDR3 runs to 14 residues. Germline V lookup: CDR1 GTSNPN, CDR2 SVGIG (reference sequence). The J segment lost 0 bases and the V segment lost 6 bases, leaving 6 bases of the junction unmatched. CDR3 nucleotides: TGTGCCTGCCTTGGACAGGGGAGCTCCTACGAGCAGTACTTC. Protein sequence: CACLGQGSSYEQYF.

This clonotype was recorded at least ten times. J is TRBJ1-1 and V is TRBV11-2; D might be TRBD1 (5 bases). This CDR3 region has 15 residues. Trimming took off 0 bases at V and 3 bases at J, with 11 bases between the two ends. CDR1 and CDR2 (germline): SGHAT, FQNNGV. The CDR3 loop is CASSLDAGLDTEAFF. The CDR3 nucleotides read TGTGCCAGCAGCTTAGACGCAGGGTTGGACACTGAAGCTTTCTTT. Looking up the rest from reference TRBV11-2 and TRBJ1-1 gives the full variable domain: EAGVAQSPRYKIIEKRQSVAFWCNPISGHATLYWYQQILGQGPKLLIQFQNNGVVDDSQLPKDRFSAERLKGVDSTLKIQPAKLEDSAVYLCASSLDAGLDTEAFFGQGTRLTVV.

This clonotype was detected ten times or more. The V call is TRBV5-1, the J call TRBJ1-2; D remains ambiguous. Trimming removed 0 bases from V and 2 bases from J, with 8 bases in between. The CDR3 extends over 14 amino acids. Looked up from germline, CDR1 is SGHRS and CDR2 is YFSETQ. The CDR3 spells CASSLGTTNYGYTF. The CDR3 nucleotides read TGCGCCAGCAGCTTGGGAACAACCAACTATGGCTACACCTTC.

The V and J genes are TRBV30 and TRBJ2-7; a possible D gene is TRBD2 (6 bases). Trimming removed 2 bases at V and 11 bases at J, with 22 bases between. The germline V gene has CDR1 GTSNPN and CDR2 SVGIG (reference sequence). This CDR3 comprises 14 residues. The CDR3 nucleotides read TGTGCCTGGAGTTTCGAGGGAGGCGATTGGGGAGAGTACTTC. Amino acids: CAWSFEGGDWGEYF.

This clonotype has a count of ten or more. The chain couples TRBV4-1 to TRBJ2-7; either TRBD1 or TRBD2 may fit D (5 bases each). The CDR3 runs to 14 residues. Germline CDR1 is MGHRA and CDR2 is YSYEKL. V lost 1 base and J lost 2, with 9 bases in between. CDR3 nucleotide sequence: TGCGCCAGCAGCCAAGGGGACGGGCCCTACGAGCAGTACTTC. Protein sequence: CASSQGDGPYEQYF.

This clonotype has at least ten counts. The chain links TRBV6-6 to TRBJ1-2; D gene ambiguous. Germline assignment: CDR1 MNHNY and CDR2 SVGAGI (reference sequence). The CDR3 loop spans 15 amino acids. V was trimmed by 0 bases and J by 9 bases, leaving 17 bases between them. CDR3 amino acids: CASSYSIKLSHSYTF. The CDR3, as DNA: TGTGCCAGCAGTTACTCGATTAAGCTCAGCCATAGCTACACCTTC.

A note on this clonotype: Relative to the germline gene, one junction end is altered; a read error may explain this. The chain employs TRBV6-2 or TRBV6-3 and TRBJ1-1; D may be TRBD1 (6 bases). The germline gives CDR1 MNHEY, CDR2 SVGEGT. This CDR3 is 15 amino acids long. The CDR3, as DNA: TGTGCCAGCAGTTACTCGACAGGCAGGGACACTGAAGTTTTCTTT. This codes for CASSYSTGRDTEVFF.